This T cell receptor beta chain was profiled in a study of cytomegalovirus exposure and HLA in healthy donors. General study points: The authors later found TCR association rates varying by HLA locus, with DRB1 most and HLA-C fewest. The study had only CMV serostatus as immune exposure information. Some V segments (TRBV6-2 and TRBV6-3 among them) were excluded as indistinguishable.

Primers for the PCR totalled 60 Vbeta and 13 Jbeta. The protocol was immunoSEQ multiplex PCR, while the TCRdb copy is restricted to in-frame clones and leaves out a portion. Here the sample spans around 150,000 clones, around 80% being singletons. CDR1 and CDR2 from the germline V gene are LNHDA and SQIVND (reference sequence). The CDR3 has 15 residues. Trimming pared 3 bases from V and 3 bases from J, leaving 15 bases between. This clone was observed a single time. Its antigen remains unidentified. Donors sampled were nominally healthy, though unrecorded immune exposures were likely. The sequence derives from a male donor in good health and CMV-seropositive. Sequencing used PBMCs. The chain links TRBV19 to TRBJ2-7; D is perhaps TRBD1 (6 bases). The CDR3 bases are TGTGCCAGTAGTATCCCAGGGGACACTATCTACGAGCAGTACTTC. It is translated as CASSIPGDTIYEQYF.